This T cell receptor beta chain was recovered during a study of T cell changes during pregnancy in multiple sclerosis. The method was immunoSEQ multiplex PCR; TCRdb's version includes in-frame clones alone and lacks a portion of them. The repertoire holds some 80,000 clones, with approximately 88% as singletons. This CDR3 has 12 amino acids. Germline CDR1 and CDR2: LGHNT and FRNRAP. The clonotype comes from a female donor in good health, enrolled as a control in a pregnancy study. The source was peripheral blood, collected in the first trimester of pregnancy. This chain links TRBV12-5 with TRBJ1-4; TRBD1 might be the D (6 bases). The CDR3 nucleotides are TGTGCCTCACAGGGAGGGCATGAAAAACTGTTTTTT. Translation gives CASQGGHEKLFF.